The TCR beta chain under discussion was sequenced for a study of T cell repertoires in cytomegalovirus infection. The length of the CDR3 is 14 residues. Trimming removed 1 base at V and 4 bases at J, with 7 bases between. Germline CDR1 and CDR2: SGHDN and FVKESK. Each CDR3 protein gets one entry after TCRdb re-called the reads with MiXCR. The sample lists roughly 760,000 distinct CDR3 sequences, roughly 36% seen once, with more than 2.5% in the top ten. This clonotype was found a few times. The receptor was isolated from a human donor in good health (CMV status not recorded). Some clones in this sample may be carry-over from other donors' samples. This chain joins TRBV14 and TRBJ2-2; D not certain. Sequencing input: PBMCs. CDR3 nucleotide sequence: TGTGCCAGCAGCCAAGCCGGAAGCACCGGGGAGCTGTTTTTT. Its translation is CASSQAGSTGELFF.